The entry below gives a single T cell receptor (beta chain) sequence along with its context. No antigen is known for it. Other DNA sequences in this sample translate to the same CDR3. The data were produced by immunoSEQ multiplex PCR, yet TCRdb's version contains in-frame clones alone and is incomplete. The sample yields 300,000 to 400,000 clones, 80% to 90% seen once. The sample comes from a study of Ad26.COV2.S vaccination and SARS-CoV-2 variants. Study-wide findings and caveats: People who got the vaccine or the placebo had similar non-spike TCR breadth.

The germline V gene has CDR1 MNHNY and CDR2 SVGAGI (reference sequence). CDR3 length equals 14 residues. After removal of 2 bases from V and 2 bases from J, the junction contained 1 base not matched to a gene. Treatment in this sample: some 19 received Ad26.COV2.S at low or high dose, single or two shots; roughly five received placebo; per-sample allocation not given. Repertoires come from day 63 after the first vaccine or placebo injection. This chain joins TRBV6-6 and TRBJ1-1; 8 bases line up with TRBD1. The starting material was peripheral blood, obtained in a trial of Ad26.COV2.S vaccine versus placebo. This clonotype originated in a person between 18 and 59 years old who received the Ad26.COV2.S COVID-19 vaccine or a placebo. This CDR3 reads CASSYGQGNTEAFF. CDR3 nucleotides: TGTGCCAGCAGTTACGGACAGGGTAACACTGAAGCTTTCTTT.